The rows below give T cell receptor beta chains drawn from one sample of a study of post-analysis software for immune sequencing data. TCRdb recomputed calls from the PCR reads with MiXCR, one row per CDR3 protein. The table has approximately 570,000 distinct CDR3 sequences, roughly 46% seen once. Sequences were obtained from blood. Receptors originate from a girl between 5 and 17 years old with multiple sclerosis. Each CDR3 is given with its conserved first and last residue. The order of the fields is clone size, J gene, D gene, V gene, CDR3 protein, CDR3 DNA. A D gene is named only where the DNA matches it firmly. Some rows mark clone size as missing; the rest say once, few, many or name a class of expanded clone.

- | TRBJ2-7 | - | TRBV20-1 | CSARERSAYEQYF | TGCAGTGCTAGAGAAAGGTCCGCTTACGAGCAGTACTTC
- | TRBJ2-1 | - | TRBV5-1 | CASGDSGNEQFF | TGCGCCAGCGGGGATAGCGGAAATGAGCAGTTCTTC
- | TRBJ1-1 | - | TRBV5-6 | CASSRSVSNTEAFF | TGTGCCAGCAGCCGTTCGGTCTCAAACACTGAAGCTTTCTTT
once | TRBJ1-2 | - | TRBV12-3/TRBV12-4 | CASSSVSGGYTF | TGTGCCAGCAGCTCTGTCAGCGGCGGCTACACCTTC
- | TRBJ2-1 | TRBD2 | TRBV12-3/TRBV12-4 | CASSFAGGPREQFF | TGTGCCAGCAGTTTTGCGGGGGGGCCTCGTGAGCAGTTCTTC
- | TRBJ2-7 | - | TRBV10-3 | CAVGTHYEQYF | TGTGCCGTCGGGACCCACTACGAGCAGTACTTC
- | TRBJ2-5 | TRBD2 | TRBV12-3/TRBV12-4 | CASSNLRTSRHQETQYF | TGTGCCAGCAGTAACCTCCGGACTAGCCGGCACCAAGAGACCCAGTACTTC
- | TRBJ2-7 | - | TRBV12-3/TRBV12-4 | CASSPSGGRRTYEQYF | TGTGCCAGCAGTCCCTCGGGTGGCAGGAGAACTTACGAGCAGTACTTC
- | TRBJ2-1 | - | TRBV11-2 | CASSRSLGQFF | TGTGCCAGCAGCAGGTCTCTCGGGCAGTTCTTC
- | TRBJ2-1 | - | TRBV6-1 | CASSEEGNNEQFF | TGTGCCAGCAGTGAAGAGGGAAACAATGAGCAGTTCTTC
- | TRBJ2-5 | TRBD2 | TRBV20-1 | CSARDLAGETQYF | TGCAGTGCTAGAGATCTAGCGGGAGAGACCCAGTACTTC
- | TRBJ1-2 | - | TRBV3-1 | CASSPYGEVGYTF | TGTGCCAGCAGCCCCTATGGTGAGGTCGGCTACACCTTC
- | TRBJ2-3 | - | TRBV7-2 | CASFRGTSDTQYF | TGTGCCAGCTTCCGGGGGACATCAGATACGCAGTATTTT
few | TRBJ2-3 | TRBD2 | TRBV5-1 | CASSSTGTSGVYTQYF | TGCGCCAGCAGCTCAACCGGGACTAGCGGGGTGTATACGCAGTATTTT
few | TRBJ2-5 | - | TRBV7-2 | CASSLRAPYQETQYF | TGTGCCAGCAGCTTACGGGCTCCGTACCAAGAGACCCAGTACTTC
many | TRBJ2-7 | - | TRBV6-5 | CASSEPGSYEQYF | TGTGCCAGCAGTGAACCGGGGTCATACGAGCAGTACTTC
- | TRBJ2-3 | TRBD2 | TRBV20-1 | CSSGLASTDTQYF | TGCAGTTCCGGACTAGCAAGCACAGATACGCAGTATTTT
once | TRBJ2-4 | TRBD1 | TRBV6-5 | CASSSTGGENIQYF | TGTGCCAGCAGCTCGACAGGGGGCGAAAACATTCAGTACTTC
- | TRBJ2-6 | - | TRBV12-3/TRBV12-4 | CASRRQSSGVNVLTF | TGTGCCAGCAGACGACAGTCCTCTGGGGTCAACGTCCTGACTTTC
- | TRBJ1-4 | - | TRBV7-2 | CASSLEGIREKLFF | TGTGCCAGCAGCTTGGAGGGAATCCGAGAAAAACTGTTTTTT
few | TRBJ2-7 | - | TRBV6-2/TRBV6-3 | CASSGTQGKWSEQYF | TGTGCCAGCAGTGGGACCCAGGGGAAATGGAGCGAGCAGTACTTC
- | TRBJ1-2 | - | TRBV7-9 | CASSLALAPSGNGYTF | TGTGCCAGCAGCTTAGCACTTGCCCCCTCGGGTAATGGCTACACCTTC
- | TRBJ1-1 | - | TRBV5-1 | CASSLGGINTEAFF | TGCGCCAGCAGCTTGGGGGGGATTAACACTGAAGCTTTCTTT
- | TRBJ2-5 | - | TRBV2 | CASSESAGSGETQYF | TGTGCCAGCAGTGAATCGGCAGGGTCAGGGGAGACCCAGTACTTC
- | TRBJ2-7 | TRBD1 | TRBV12-3/TRBV12-4 | CASSSPSGTGSYEQYF | TGTGCCAGCAGCTCACCGTCCGGGACAGGGTCCTACGAGCAGTACTTC
- | TRBJ2-4 | - | TRBV7-9 | CASSAPEGVNEQYF | TGTGCCAGCAGCGCACCGGAAGGGGTTAATGAGCAGTACTTC
- | TRBJ1-5 | - | TRBV12-3/TRBV12-4 | CASSDSQGSQPQHF | TGTGCCAGCAGTGACTCGCAGGGGTCTCAGCCCCAGCATTTT
few | TRBJ2-1 | - | TRBV13 | CASSSGVGQFF | TGTGCCAGCAGCTCAGGGGTAGGGCAGTTCTTC
- | TRBJ2-4 | - | TRBV7-9 | CASSFEAGINIQYF | TGTGCCAGCAGCTTTGAGGCAGGGATAAACATTCAGTACTTC
- | TRBJ1-1 | TRBD1 | TRBV12-3/TRBV12-4 | CASRLGGTGTEAFF | TGTGCCAGCAGGCTAGGGGGCACCGGCACTGAAGCTTTCTTT
few | TRBJ1-4 | TRBD1 | TRBV29-1 | CSAWDRENEKLFF | TGCAGCGCCTGGGACAGGGAGAATGAAAAACTGTTTTTT
- | TRBJ2-7 | - | TRBV29-1 | CSAQSSYEQYF | TGCAGCGCTCAATCCTCCTACGAGCAGTACTTC
- | TRBJ1-2 | - | TRBV3-1 | CASSQEYSGYTF | TGTGCCAGCAGCCAAGAGTACTCTGGCTACACCTTC
- | TRBJ2-7 | - | TRBV7-2 | CASSLDWATPYEQYF | TGTGCCAGCAGCTTAGACTGGGCAACCCCCTACGAGCAGTACTTC
- | TRBJ2-5 | TRBD2 | TRBV2 | CASSYPSGQETQYF | TGTGCCAGCAGTTATCCTAGCGGCCAAGAGACCCAGTACTTC
- | TRBJ2-4 | - | TRBV27 | CASIHRAGGNIQYF | TGTGCCAGCATCCACAGGGCAGGAGGAAACATTCAGTACTTC
- | TRBJ2-3 | - | TRBV18 | CASSPGRNTDTQYF | TGTGCCAGCTCACCGGGCAGAAACACAGATACGCAGTATTTT
- | TRBJ2-1 | - | TRBV11-3 | CASRVLNNEQFF | TGTGCCAGCAGGGTTCTGAACAATGAGCAGTTCTTC
few | TRBJ2-5 | - | TRBV10-3 | CAISDSGLETQYF | TGTGCCATCAGTGATTCAGGGTTGGAGACCCAGTACTTC
- | TRBJ1-5 | TRBD1 | TRBV6-1 | CASTHGAGTGAGSNQPQHF | TGTGCCAGCACCCACGGCGCCGGGACAGGGGCCGGGAGCAATCAGCCCCAGCATTTT
- | TRBJ1-1 | TRBD1 | TRBV29-1 | CSALDRGGSNTEAFF | TGCAGCGCTTTAGACAGGGGTGGGTCGAACACTGAAGCTTTCTTT
once | TRBJ2-5 | TRBD2 | TRBV7-7 | CASSPGREGPNYEQYF | TGTGCCAGCAGCCCCGGGAGGGAGGGGCCCAACTATGAGCAGTACTTC
few | TRBJ2-7 | TRBD1 | TRBV10-3 | CALKRGPGSYEQYF | TGTGCCCTTAAAAGGGGGCCAGGGTCCTACGAGCAGTACTTC
- | TRBJ2-7 | TRBD1 | TRBV4-1 | CASSHPGQGVSYEQYF | TGCGCCAGCAGCCACCCCGGACAGGGGGTTTCCTACGAGCAGTACTTC
- | TRBJ2-1 | - | TRBV4-2 | CASSQDVAFSYNEQFF | TGTGCCAGCAGCCAAGATGTGGCTTTCTCCTACAATGAGCAGTTCTTC
- | TRBJ2-3 | TRBD2 | TRBV7-2 | CASRRTSAVTDTQYF | TGTGCCAGCAGACGGACTAGCGCGGTCACAGATACGCAGTATTTT
- | TRBJ2-7 | - | TRBV5-5 | CASSLAVGLTDEQYF | TGTGCCAGCAGCTTGGCCGTAGGCCTGACTGACGAGCAGTACTTC
few | TRBJ2-7 | - | TRBV6-6 | CASSYSSPGIEQYF | TGTGCCAGCAGTTACTCGAGTCCAGGTATCGAGCAGTACTTC
- | TRBJ1-5 | TRBD1 | TRBV20-1 | CSAEETDRDNNQPQHF | TGCAGTGCTGAGGAAACCGACAGGGACAACAATCAGCCCCAGCATTTT
- | TRBJ1-4 | - | TRBV5-1 | CASSPQYGPGDEKLFF | TGCGCCAGCAGCCCTCAATACGGCCCGGGGGATGAAAAACTGTTTTTT
many | TRBJ2-7 | - | TRBV5-1 | CASRTLDGEQYF | TGCGCCAGCAGAACCCTTGACGGGGAGCAGTACTTC
- | TRBJ1-2 | - | TRBV11-2 | CASSRGMDGYTF | TGTGCCAGCAGCCGAGGTATGGATGGCTACACCTTC
- | TRBJ2-5 | TRBD1 | TRBV9 | CASSETGNRQETQYF | TGTGCCAGCAGCGAGACAGGGAATCGCCAAGAGACCCAGTACTTC
once | TRBJ2-5 | - | TRBV12-3/TRBV12-4 | CASSLKVWETQYF | TGTGCCAGCAGTTTAAAGGTTTGGGAGACCCAGTACTTC
few | TRBJ2-7 | - | TRBV29-1 | CSVEGQAEQYF | TGCAGCGTTGAGGGGCAGGCCGAGCAGTACTTC
- | TRBJ2-5 | - | TRBV5-1 | CASSPLGEETQYF | TGCGCCAGCAGCCCCTTGGGGGAAGAGACCCAGTACTTC
few | TRBJ2-7 | - | TRBV27 | CARRGYHEQYF | TGTGCCCGTAGAGGGTACCACGAGCAGTACTTC